This T cell receptor beta chain emerged from a study of cytomegalovirus exposure and HLA in healthy donors. As for the study in general: As an earlier analysis found, roughly 180 million T cells yielded 117 million unique TCR beta sequences.

Study-wide results and limits: Analyses of presence and absence presupposed an approximately uniform sequencing depth across donors. TCR beta chains numbering 164 were designated cytomegalovirus-associated.

Donors had nominal health at sampling but likely had unrecorded immune exposures. A single count supports this clone. What it recognizes is unknown. V gave up 6 bases and J gave up 2 bases, with 17 bases separating them. The CDR3 sequence is 16 residues long. Germline lookup yields CDR1 SGHVS and CDR2 FNYEAQ. Researchers ran the PCR with 60 Vbeta and 13 Jbeta primers. The data were produced by immunoSEQ multiplex PCR, yet TCRdb's version contains in-frame clones alone and is incomplete. The sample has about 38,000 clones, approximately 90% seen once; the top ten hold about an eighth. V and J are TRBV7-6 and TRBJ1-3; D not resolved. Material for sequencing was PBMCs. The origin of this receptor is a woman aged 40 to 50 in good health and CMV-seropositive. CDR3 in amino acids: CASSSQPSFAGNTIYF. The CDR3, as DNA: TGTGCCAGCAGTTCACAGCCTTCGTTCGCTGGAAACACCATATATTTT.